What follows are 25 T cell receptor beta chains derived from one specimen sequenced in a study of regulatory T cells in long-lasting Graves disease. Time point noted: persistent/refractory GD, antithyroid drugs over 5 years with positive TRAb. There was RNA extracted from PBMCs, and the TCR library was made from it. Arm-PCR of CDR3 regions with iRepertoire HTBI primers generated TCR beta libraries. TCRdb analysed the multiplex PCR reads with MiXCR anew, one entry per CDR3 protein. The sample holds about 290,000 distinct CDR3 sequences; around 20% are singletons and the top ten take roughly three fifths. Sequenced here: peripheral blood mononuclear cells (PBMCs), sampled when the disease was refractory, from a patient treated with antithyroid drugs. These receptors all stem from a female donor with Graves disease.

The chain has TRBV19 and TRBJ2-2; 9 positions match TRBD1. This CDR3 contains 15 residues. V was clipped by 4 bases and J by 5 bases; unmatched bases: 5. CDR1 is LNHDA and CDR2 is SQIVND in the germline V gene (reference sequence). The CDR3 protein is CASSTRDRVTGELFF. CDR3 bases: TGTGCCAGTAGTACACGGGACAGGGTAACCGGGGAGCTGTTTTTT.

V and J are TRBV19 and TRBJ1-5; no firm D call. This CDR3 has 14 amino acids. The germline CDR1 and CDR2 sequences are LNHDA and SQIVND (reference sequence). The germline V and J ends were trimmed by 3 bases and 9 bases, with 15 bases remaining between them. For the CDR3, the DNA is TGTGCCAGTAGTATTATGCCCGCCGGAGGGCCCCAGCATTTT. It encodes CASSIMPAGGPQHF.

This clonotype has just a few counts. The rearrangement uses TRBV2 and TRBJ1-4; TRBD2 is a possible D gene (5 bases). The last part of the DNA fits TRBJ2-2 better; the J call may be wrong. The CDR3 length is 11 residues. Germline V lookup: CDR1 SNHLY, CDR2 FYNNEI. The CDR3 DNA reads TGTGCCAGCGGAGGACCGGCGGAGCTGTTTTTT. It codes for CASGGPAELFF.

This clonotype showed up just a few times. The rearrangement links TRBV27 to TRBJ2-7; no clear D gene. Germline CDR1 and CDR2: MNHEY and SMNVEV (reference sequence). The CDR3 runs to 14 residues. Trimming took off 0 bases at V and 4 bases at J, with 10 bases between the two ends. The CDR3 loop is CASSLSNRLYEQYF. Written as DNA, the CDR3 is TGTGCCAGCAGTTTATCTAATCGTTTATACGAGCAGTACTTC.

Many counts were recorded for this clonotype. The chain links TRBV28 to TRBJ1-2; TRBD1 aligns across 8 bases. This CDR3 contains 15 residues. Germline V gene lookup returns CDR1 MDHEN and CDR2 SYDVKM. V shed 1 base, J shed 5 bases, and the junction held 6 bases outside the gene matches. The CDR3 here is CASSLLVDRGYGYTF. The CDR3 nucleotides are TGTGCCAGCAGTTTATTGGTTGACAGGGGATATGGCTACACCTTC.

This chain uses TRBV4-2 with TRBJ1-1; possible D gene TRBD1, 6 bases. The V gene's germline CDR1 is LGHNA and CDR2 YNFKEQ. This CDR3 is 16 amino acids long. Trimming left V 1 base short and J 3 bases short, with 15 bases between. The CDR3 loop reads CASSQVTGARDTEAFF. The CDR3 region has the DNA TGTGCCAGCAGCCAAGTTACGGGGGCGCGGGACACTGAAGCTTTCTTT.

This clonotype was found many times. This CDR3 reads CASSPLWDRGYEKLFF. Here the CDR3 DNA reads TGCGCCAGCAGCCCCCTTTGGGACAGGGGGTATGAAAAACTGTTTTTT. V gene TRBV4-1 combines with J gene TRBJ1-4; 11 positions agree with TRBD1. The length of the CDR3 is 16 residues. The V gene's germline CDR1 is MGHRA and CDR2 YSYEKL. V was clipped by 4 bases and J by 6 bases; unmatched bases: 7.

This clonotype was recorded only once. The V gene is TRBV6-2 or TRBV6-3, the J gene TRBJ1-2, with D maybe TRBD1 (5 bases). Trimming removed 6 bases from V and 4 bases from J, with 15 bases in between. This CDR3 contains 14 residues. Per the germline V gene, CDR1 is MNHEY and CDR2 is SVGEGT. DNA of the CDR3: TGTGCCAGCAGCCCAGGACAAATTCGCTATGGCTACACCTTC. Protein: CASSPGQIRYGYTF.

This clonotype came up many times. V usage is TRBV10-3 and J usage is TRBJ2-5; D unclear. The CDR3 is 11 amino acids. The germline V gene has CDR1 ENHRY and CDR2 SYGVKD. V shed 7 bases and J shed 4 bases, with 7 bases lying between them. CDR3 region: CAITLGETQYF. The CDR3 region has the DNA TGTGCCATCACCCTAGGAGAGACCCAGTACTTC.

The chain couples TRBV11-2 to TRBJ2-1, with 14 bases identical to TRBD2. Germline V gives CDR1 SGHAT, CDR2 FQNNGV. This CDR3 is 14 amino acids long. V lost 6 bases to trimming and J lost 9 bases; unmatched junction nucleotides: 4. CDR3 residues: CASSRLAGGREQFF. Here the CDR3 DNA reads TGTGCCAGCAGTCGACTAGCGGGAGGGCGTGAGCAGTTCTTC.

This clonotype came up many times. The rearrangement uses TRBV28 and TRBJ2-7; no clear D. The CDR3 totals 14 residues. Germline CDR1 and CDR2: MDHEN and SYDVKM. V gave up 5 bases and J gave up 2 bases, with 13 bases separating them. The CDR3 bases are TGTGCCAGCAGTCCTCCTCGCCCCCCCTACGAGCAGTACTTC. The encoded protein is CASSPPRPPYEQYF.

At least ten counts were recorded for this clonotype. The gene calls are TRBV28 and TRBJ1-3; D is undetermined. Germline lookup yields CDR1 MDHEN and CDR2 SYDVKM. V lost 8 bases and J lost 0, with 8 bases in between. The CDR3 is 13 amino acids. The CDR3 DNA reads TGTGCCAGCGGGCGAGGCTCTGGAAACACCATATATTTT. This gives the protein CASGRGSGNTIYF.

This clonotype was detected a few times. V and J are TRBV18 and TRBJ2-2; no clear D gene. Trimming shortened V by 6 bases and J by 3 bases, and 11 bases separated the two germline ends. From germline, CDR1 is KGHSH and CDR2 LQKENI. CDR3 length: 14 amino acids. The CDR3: CASSRTGDTGELFF. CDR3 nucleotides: TGTGCCAGCTCCCGCACGGGCGACACCGGGGAGCTGTTTTTT.

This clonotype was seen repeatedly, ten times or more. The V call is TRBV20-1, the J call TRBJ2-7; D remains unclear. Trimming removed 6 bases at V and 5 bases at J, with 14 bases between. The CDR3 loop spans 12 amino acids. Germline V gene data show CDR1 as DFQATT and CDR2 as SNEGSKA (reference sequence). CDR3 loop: CSAPPVGDEQYF. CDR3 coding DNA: TGCAGTGCCCCCCCCGTTGGGGACGAGCAGTACTTC.

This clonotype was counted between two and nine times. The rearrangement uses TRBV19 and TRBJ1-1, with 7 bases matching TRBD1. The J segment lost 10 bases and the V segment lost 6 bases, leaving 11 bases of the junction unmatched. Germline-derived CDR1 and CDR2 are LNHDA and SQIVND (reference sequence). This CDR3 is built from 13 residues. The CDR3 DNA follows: TGTGCCAGTAGGCTTCCGGGCGACAGGGCAGCTTTCTTT. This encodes CASRLPGDRAAFF.

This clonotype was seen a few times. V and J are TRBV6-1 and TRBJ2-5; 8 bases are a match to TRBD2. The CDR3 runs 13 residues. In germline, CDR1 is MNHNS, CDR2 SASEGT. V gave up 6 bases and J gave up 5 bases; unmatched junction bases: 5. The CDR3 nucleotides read TGTGCCAGCAGAAGCGGGGGCCGGGAGACCCAGTACTTC. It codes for CASRSGGRETQYF.

The CDR3: CATSDAGTGAWNEQFF. Here the CDR3 DNA reads TGTGCCACCAGTGATGCCGGGACAGGGGCGTGGAATGAGCAGTTCTTC. This chain links TRBV24-1 with TRBJ2-1; the match to TRBD1 covers 10 bases. Germline V gene data show CDR1 as KGHDR and CDR2 as SFDVKD. There are 16 residues in the CDR3. V was pared by 3 bases and J by 7 bases, with 8 bases of the junction left unmatched.

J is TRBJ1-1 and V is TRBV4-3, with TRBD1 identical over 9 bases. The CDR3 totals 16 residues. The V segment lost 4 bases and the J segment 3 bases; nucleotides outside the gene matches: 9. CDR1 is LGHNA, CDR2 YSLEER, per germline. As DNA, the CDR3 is TGCGCCAGCAGCCTCCAACAGGGGGCGGGTGACACTGAAGCTTTCTTT. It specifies CASSLQQGAGDTEAFF.

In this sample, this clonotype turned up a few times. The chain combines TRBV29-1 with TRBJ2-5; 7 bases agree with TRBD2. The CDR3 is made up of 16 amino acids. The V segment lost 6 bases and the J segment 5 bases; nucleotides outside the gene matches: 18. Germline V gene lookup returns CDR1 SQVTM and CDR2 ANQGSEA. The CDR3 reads CSVRPPGGRSMETQYF. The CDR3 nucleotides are TGCAGCGTCCGTCCACCTGGCGGGAGATCGATGGAGACCCAGTACTTC.

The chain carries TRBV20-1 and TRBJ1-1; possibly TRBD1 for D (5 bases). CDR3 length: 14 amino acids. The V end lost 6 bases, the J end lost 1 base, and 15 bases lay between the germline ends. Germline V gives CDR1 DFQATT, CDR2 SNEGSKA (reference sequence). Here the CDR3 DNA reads TGCAGTGCCCTGGGACCGCTGTCGAACACTGAAGCTTTCTTT. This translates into CSALGPLSNTEAFF.

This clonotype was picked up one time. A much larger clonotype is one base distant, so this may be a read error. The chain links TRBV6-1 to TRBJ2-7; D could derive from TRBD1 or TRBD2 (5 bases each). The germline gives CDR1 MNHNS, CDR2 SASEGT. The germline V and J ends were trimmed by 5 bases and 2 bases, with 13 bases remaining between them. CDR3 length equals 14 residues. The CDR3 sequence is CASSHRDLTYEQYF. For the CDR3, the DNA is TGTGCCAGCAGTCACCGGGACCTCACCTACGAGCAGTACTTC.

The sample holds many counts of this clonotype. The CDR3 sequence: CASRPGTRVGKLFF. The DNA for the CDR3 is TGTGCCAGCAGGCCCGGGACCAGGGTGGGAAAACTGTTTTTT. This chain connects TRBV28 to TRBJ1-4; TRBD1 is a possible D gene (5 bases). The germline V gene encodes CDR1 MDHEN and CDR2 SYDVKM. The ends were cut back, 6 bases at V and 10 bases at J, with 18 bases in the middle. The CDR3 is made up of 14 amino acids.

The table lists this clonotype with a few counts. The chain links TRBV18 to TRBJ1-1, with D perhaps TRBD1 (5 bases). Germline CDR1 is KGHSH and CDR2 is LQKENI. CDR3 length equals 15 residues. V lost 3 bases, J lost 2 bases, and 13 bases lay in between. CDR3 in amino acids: CASSPTTVANTEAFF. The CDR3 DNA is TGTGCCAGCTCACCGACGACAGTGGCAAACACTGAAGCTTTCTTT.

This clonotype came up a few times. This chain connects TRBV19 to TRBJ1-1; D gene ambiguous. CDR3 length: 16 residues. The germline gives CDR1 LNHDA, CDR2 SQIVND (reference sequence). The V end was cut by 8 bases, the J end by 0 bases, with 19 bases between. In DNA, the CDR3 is TGTGCCAGTCGATATGGTCTGGGCACTTTGAACACTGAAGCTTTCTTT. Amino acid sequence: CASRYGLGTLNTEAFF. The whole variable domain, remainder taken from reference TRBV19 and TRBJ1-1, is DGGITQSPKYLFRKEGQNVTLSCEQNLNHDAMYWYRQDPGQGLRLIYYSQIVNDFQKGDIAEGYSVSREKKESFPLTVTSAQKNPTAFYLCASRYGLGTLNTEAFFGQGTRLTVV.

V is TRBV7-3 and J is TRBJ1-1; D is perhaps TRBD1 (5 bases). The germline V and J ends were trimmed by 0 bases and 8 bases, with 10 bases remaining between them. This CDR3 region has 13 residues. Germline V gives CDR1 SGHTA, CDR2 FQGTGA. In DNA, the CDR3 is TGTGCCAGCAGCTTAACGTCCGGGGCGGAAGCTTTCTTT. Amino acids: CASSLTSGAEAFF.